One sample yielded the 13 T cell receptor beta chains listed below, sequenced in a study of identical twins. From the 5' RACE reads, TCRdb called clonotypes with MiXCR, one entry per CDR3 protein. The sample includes about 1.7 million distinct CDR3 sequences, around a third of them seen just once. Source material: cord blood. The receptors were sampled from a newborn girl in good health.

The rearrangement joins TRBV28 to TRBJ1-5, with 7 bases aligning to TRBD1. This CDR3 comprises 15 residues. The V gene end was trimmed by 6 bases and the J gene end by 3 bases; junction bases not matched to a gene: 8. The germline V gene encodes CDR1 MDHEN and CDR2 SYDVKM. The CDR3 sequence: CASSVGQSLNQPQHF. The CDR3 DNA is TGTGCCAGCAGCGTGGGACAGTCACTCAATCAGCCCCAGCATTTT.

Notes on this clonotype: At one boundary the junction diverges from the germline segment, which might be a read error. J is TRBJ2-3 and V is TRBV11-1, with D possibly matching TRBD2 (6 bases). Germline CDR1 is SGHAT and CDR2 is FQDESV (reference sequence). The CDR3 is made up of 16 amino acids. The CDR3 DNA reads as TGTGCCTGCAGCTTAACTAATGCGGGGAGCACAGATACGCAGTATTTT. Its protein product is CACSLTNAGSTDTQYF.

The chain is built from TRBV20-1 and TRBJ1-2, with TRBD1 identical over 10 bases. V lost 0 bases, J lost 7 bases, and 11 bases stayed unmatched. There are 16 residues in the CDR3. Germline CDR1 is DFQATT and CDR2 is SNEGSKA (reference sequence). In DNA form, the CDR3 reads TGCAGTGCTAGAGATTACCCCCGGACAGGGGGTAGTGGCTACACCTTC. Its protein is CSARDYPRTGGSGYTF.

This clonotype was found a few times. The rearrangement links TRBV6-5 to TRBJ2-7; D might be TRBD1 or TRBD2, each matching 5 bases. V lost 9 bases and J lost 6, with 12 bases in between. The germline V gene encodes CDR1 MNHEY and CDR2 SVGAGI. The CDR3 has 11 residues. The CDR3 sequence is CASRQGAEQYF. CDR3 sequence (DNA): TGTGCCAGTCGCCAGGGAGCCGAGCAGTACTTC.

This chain connects TRBV30 to TRBJ2-3; D gene ambiguous. Trimming pared 0 bases from V and 3 bases from J, leaving 10 bases between. The CDR3 runs to 14 residues. CDR1 and CDR2 from the germline V gene are GTSNPN and SVGIG (reference sequence). Written as DNA, the CDR3 is TGTGCCTGGAGTGTAGAATCCCCTACAGATACGCAGTATTTT. Translation: CAWSVESPTDTQYF.

The rearrangement uses TRBV6-6 and TRBJ2-5, with TRBD2 identical over 10 bases. Losses at the gene ends were 5 bases for V and 1 base for J; bases not matched to a gene: 10. The length of the CDR3 is 17 residues. Germline V lookup: CDR1 MNHNY, CDR2 SVGAGI (reference sequence). CDR3 DNA: TGTGCCAGCAGTCAAACCGGGACTAGCGACCTCCAAGAGACCCAGTACTTC. Protein sequence: CASSQTGTSDLQETQYF.

This clonotype has just a few counts. The chain carries TRBV9 and TRBJ2-1; 9 nucleotides agree with TRBD2. The germline V gene encodes CDR1 SGDLS and CDR2 YYNGEE. The CDR3 consists of 15 residues. V shed 3 bases, J shed 2 bases, and the junction held 3 bases outside the gene matches. CDR3 residues: CASSGSGRTYNEQFF. As DNA, the CDR3 is TGTGCCAGCAGCGGAAGCGGGAGGACCTACAATGAGCAGTTCTTC.

J is TRBJ2-5 and V is TRBV5-1, with D unclear. CDR3 length: 14 residues. The germline V gene encodes CDR1 SGHRS and CDR2 YFSETQ. Trimming shortened V by 2 bases and J by 1 base, and 9 bases separated the two germline ends. The CDR3 nucleotides are TGCGCCAGCAGCTTTGGACCGACCCAAGAGACCCAGTACTTC. This codes for CASSFGPTQETQYF.

J is TRBJ1-2 and V is TRBV7-9; TRBD1 is a possible D gene (5 bases). Looked up from germline, CDR1 is SEHNR and CDR2 is FQNEAQ (reference sequence). This CDR3 comprises 12 residues. With 2 bases removed from V and 6 bases from J, the gap between germline ends came to 7 bases. CDR3 sequence reads: CASSLPRDGYTF. The CDR3 coding sequence is TGTGCCAGCAGCTTACCCAGGGATGGCTACACCTTC.

The chain combines TRBV6-1 with TRBJ1-5; D is unresolved. The CDR3 runs 17 residues. From germline, CDR1 is MNHNS and CDR2 SASEGT. Trimming cost V 5 bases and J 2 bases, with 19 bases left between them. The CDR3 DNA sequence: TGTGCCAGCAGTCCGCGCACGTCCCTCCGGGGCAATCAGCCCCAGCATTTT. Translation: CASSPRTSLRGNQPQHF.

The CDR3 spells CASSRPSGDYNEQFF. CDR3 bases: TGTGCCAGCAGTCGACCTAGCGGGGACTACAATGAGCAGTTCTTC. The genes are TRBV6-6 and TRBJ2-1, with 9 nucleotides matching TRBD2. The junction had 5 bases not matched to a gene; V was cut back by 5 bases and J by 3 bases. Looked up from germline, CDR1 is MNHNY and CDR2 is SVGAGI (reference sequence). The CDR3 has 15 amino acids.

The rearrangement joins TRBV29-1 to TRBJ2-1, with D perhaps TRBD2 (5 bases). Germline V gene sequence: CDR1 SQVTM, CDR2 ANQGSEA. This CDR3 has 14 amino acids. Trimming left V 3 bases short and J 6 bases short, with 15 bases between. This CDR3 reads CSVEDGGVGNEQFF. The CDR3 DNA reads as TGCAGCGTTGAGGATGGAGGCGTTGGCAATGAGCAGTTCTTC.

This chain connects TRBV2 to TRBJ2-2; D gene uncertain. The germline gives CDR1 SNHLY, CDR2 FYNNEI. V lost 4 bases, J lost 4 bases, and 13 bases lay in between. The length of the CDR3 is 15 residues. CDR3 residues: CASSVLGLSTGELFF. The CDR3 DNA is TGTGCCAGCAGTGTCCTAGGCCTATCCACCGGGGAGCTGTTTTTT.